There are many counts of the clone carrying this T cell receptor (beta chain). As yet, its antigen is unknown. V lost 3 bases, J lost 6 bases, and 11 bases lay in between. The CDR3 is 13 amino acids. Amplification of TRBV12-4/TRBJ1-2 clonotypes used adaptor-ligated barcode primers. One entry per CDR3 protein results from TCRdb running MiXCR on the multiplex PCR reads. The sample lists around 2,600 distinct CDR3 sequences; 4% to 5% were seen once. Notes on the study in general: Tumor Tregs overlapped most with tumor, then blood, naive CD4+ cells. Under 2.1% of tumor Treg sequences matched blood Tregs or memory cells.

The TCR comes from a female donor with breast cancer. Sequences were obtained from naive CD4+ T cells sorted from blood. Noted subset: naive CD4+ T cells, CD4+CD45RA+CD25-. The chain has TRBV12-3 or TRBV12-4 and TRBJ1-2; possible D gene TRBD1, 5 bases. Here the CDR3 DNA reads TGTGCCAGCAGTTTCTCCAGGGTCCATGGCTACACCTTC. This sequence encodes CASSFSRVHGYTF.